The entry that follows covers one T cell receptor beta chain sequence. These data come from a study of blood T cell repertoires in COVID-19. The ends lost 9 bases at V and 9 bases at J; junction bases unmatched: 13. This CDR3 comprises 15 residues. Germline V gene sequence: CDR1 LGHDT, CDR2 YNNKEL (reference sequence). The table came from immunoSEQ multiplex PCR; TCRdb's copy has only in-frame clones and leaves some out. The sample shows fewer than 250,000 clones, around 88% of them seen only once. The origin of this receptor is a man between 50 and 59 years old with active or convalescent COVID-19. The J gene is TRBJ2-1, the V gene TRBV3-1 (or the pseudogene TRBV3-2), with 11 bases that match TRBD2. Material: peripheral blood. CDR3 sequence (DNA): TGTGCCAGTACACTAGCGGGAGTAGATGGCGGTGAGCAGTTCTTC. Amino acid sequence: CASTLAGVDGGEQFF.